The 24 T cell receptor beta chains presented below share a single source sample, sequenced in a study of vaccination effects on CD4 cells after COVID-19. These receptors' targets are unknown. Generated by immunoSEQ multiplex PCR, the TCRdb table keeps only in-frame clones and is missing some. The repertoire holds some 46,000 clones, with 76% as singletons. When less than 12 days of culture had elapsed, CD4+ T cells were isolated. The person was diagnosed with PCR-confirmed SARS-CoV-2 infection between March and December 2020. Each participant received a vaccine that was either BNT162b2 or mRNA-1273, given as two doses. The starting material was CD4+ T cells from PBMCs cultured without peptide, obtained after COVID-19 vaccination. The receptors were sampled from a human donor who had a prior SARS-CoV-2 infection.

The chain uses TRBV11-3 and TRBJ1-3, with D hard to call. This CDR3 spans 16 amino acids. Germline values: CDR1 SGHNT, CDR2 YENEEA. Trimming shortened V by 1 base and J by 0 bases, and 10 bases separated the two germline ends. The CDR3 DNA is TGTGCCAGCAGCTTAGGACTGGCTCTCTCTGGAAACACCATATATTTT. Translated: CASSLGLALSGNTIYF.

This chain joins TRBV7-3 and TRBJ1-6; weak D call: TRBD1 (5 bases). Trimming stripped 5 bases from V and 0 bases from J, with 20 bases between. From germline, CDR1 is SGHTA and CDR2 FQGTGA. This CDR3 is 19 amino acids long. CDR3 nucleotide sequence: TGTGCCAGCAGCCCGCTCCTAGACAGTTCTATCTCCTATAATTCACCCCTCCACTTT. Protein sequence: CASSPLLDSSISYNSPLHF.

The DNA for the CDR3 is TGTGCCAGCAGCCCCTCTGCCCGGGTAGGATCGTTCTTC. Translated, it gives CASSPSARVGSFF. V and J are TRBV7-9 and TRBJ2-1; no definite D call. The CDR3 runs to 13 residues. Trimming removed 5 bases from V and 15 bases from J, with 20 bases in between. Germline V gene sequence: CDR1 SEHNR, CDR2 FQNEAQ (reference sequence).

This clone was observed a few times. The chain links TRBV18 to TRBJ1-5, with a tentative D call TRBD1 (5 bases). This CDR3 spans 16 amino acids. The V gene lost 3 bases and the J gene lost 2 bases, with 14 bases spanning the gap. Looked up from germline, CDR1 is KGHSH and CDR2 is LQKENI. The CDR3 bases are TGTGCCAGCTCACCCCTCGGGGGGTGGGGCAATCAGCCCCAGCATTTT. As protein: CASSPLGGWGNQPQHF.

This clone was observed a few times. This chain connects TRBV7-9 to TRBJ1-5; D is unresolved. Germline V gives CDR1 SEHNR, CDR2 FQNEAQ (reference sequence). CDR3 length: 12 residues. Deletions cut 5 bases from V and 7 bases from J, with 9 bases between. The CDR3 nucleotides are TGTGCCAGCAGCGGAAAAAACCAGCCCCAGCATTTT. It codes for CASSGKNQPQHF.

V usage is TRBV5-6 and J usage is TRBJ2-7; D is ambiguous. The CDR3 has 13 amino acids. Germline assignment: CDR1 SGHDT and CDR2 YYEEEE. V was clipped by 2 bases and J by 5 bases, with 11 bases between them. The DNA for the CDR3 is TGTGCCAGCAGCTTCCTAAAGGTCCACGAGCAGTACTTC. Protein product: CASSFLKVHEQYF. Full variable domain (missing parts from reference TRBV5-6 and TRBJ2-7): DAGVTQSPTHLIKTRGQQVTLRCSPKSGHDTVSWYQQALGQGPQFIFQYYEEEERQRGNFPDRFSGHQFPNYSSELNVNALLLGDSALYLCASSFLKVHEQYFGPGTRLTVT.

CDR3: CASSLWPLVGGSSYEQYF. The CDR3 region has the DNA TGTGCCAGCAGTTTATGGCCACTGGTGGGGGGTAGCTCCTACGAGCAGTACTTC. The chain combines TRBV27 with TRBJ2-7, with a possible D match to TRBD2 (6 bases). CDR1 and CDR2 from the germline V gene are MNHEY and SMNVEV (reference sequence). CDR3 length equals 18 residues. The V end was cut by 1 base, the J end by 0 bases, with 19 bases between.

The CDR3 sequence is CASSQDQWQPQHF. CDR3 sequence (DNA): TGCGCCAGCAGCCAAGATCAGTGGCAGCCCCAGCATTTT. The chain couples TRBV4-1 to TRBJ1-5, with unresolved D. Between the trimmed V and J ends, which lost 0 bases and 7 bases, there was a span of 7 bases. Germline lookup yields CDR1 MGHRA and CDR2 YSYEKL. This CDR3 spans 13 amino acids.

The chain links TRBV6-2 or TRBV6-3 to TRBJ1-1; D is possibly TRBD1 (5 bases). Trimming removed 2 bases from V and 2 bases from J, with 12 bases in between. The germline gives CDR1 MNHEY, CDR2 SVGEGT. This CDR3 contains 15 residues. CDR3 nucleotides: TGTGCCAGCAGTTACCCCAGGGACGGTAACACTGAAGCTTTCTTT. Protein sequence: CASSYPRDGNTEAFF.

This clone was counted once. The rearrangement joins TRBV6-6 to TRBJ2-1; maybe TRBD1 (5 bases). This CDR3 is built from 14 residues. From germline, CDR1 is MNHNY and CDR2 SVGAGI (reference sequence). The V and J ends lost 7 bases and 0 bases respectively, with 10 bases between them. The CDR3 region has the DNA TGTGCCAGCAATCATGGACACTCCTACAATGAGCAGTTCTTC. It encodes CASNHGHSYNEQFF.

V and J are TRBV6-5 and TRBJ1-6; D gene ambiguous. The V and J ends lost 6 bases and 7 bases respectively, with 13 bases between them. CDR3 length equals 14 residues. The V gene's germline CDR1 is MNHEY and CDR2 SVGAGI. The DNA for the CDR3 is TGTGCCAGCAGGCCCGACGGCTCAAATTCACCCCTCCACTTT. It codes for CASRPDGSNSPLHF.

This clone was counted a few times. The chain links TRBV14 to TRBJ2-2; D not resolved. This CDR3 spans 17 amino acids. Germline-derived CDR1 and CDR2 are SGHDN and FVKESK. V lost 1 base to trimming and J lost 0 bases, with 12 bases between them. The CDR3 nucleotides read TGTGCCAGCAGCCAAGTTGTGCGAAACTCGAACACCGGGGAGCTGTTTTTT. This sequence encodes CASSQVVRNSNTGELFF.

The gene calls are TRBV3-1 (or the pseudogene TRBV3-2) and TRBJ1-1; no clear D. Trimming pared 1 base from V and 4 bases from J, leaving 10 bases between. The CDR3 consists of 14 residues. Germline CDR1 is LGHDT and CDR2 is YNNKEL (reference sequence). CDR3 amino acids: CASSQGWFGTEAFF. The CDR3 coding sequence is TGTGCCAGCAGCCAAGGGTGGTTCGGCACTGAAGCTTTCTTT.

This chain links TRBV9 with TRBJ2-1, with D possibly TRBD1 on 7 matching bases. Germline loops: CDR1 SGDLS, CDR2 YYNGEE. Trimming removed 5 bases at V and 4 bases at J, with 22 bases between. The CDR3 runs to 17 residues. CDR3 DNA: TGTGCCAGCAGTTTGGAGGGGGCCCAAATTGGTTACAATGAGCAGTTCTTC. This translates into CASSLEGAQIGYNEQFF.

The rearrangement uses TRBV5-5 and TRBJ1-2, with unresolved D. CDR3 length: 13 residues. Germline V gene data show CDR1 as SGHKS and CDR2 as YYEKEE (reference sequence). Trimming took off 1 base at V and 1 base at J, with 5 bases between the two ends. CDR3 protein: CASSLRDNYGYTF. Written as DNA, the CDR3 is TGTGCCAGCAGCTTGCGGGATAACTATGGCTACACCTTC.

The V call is TRBV6-5, the J call TRBJ2-4; D ambiguous. CDR3 size: 15 residues. Trimming took off 6 bases at V and 11 bases at J, with 23 bases between the two ends. Germline values: CDR1 MNHEY, CDR2 SVGAGI. The CDR3 protein is CASSLLSPPGPVQYF. The CDR3 DNA reads TGTGCCAGCAGCCTACTAAGCCCCCCCGGTCCCGTTCAGTACTTC.

The gene calls are TRBV27 and TRBJ2-2, with a possible D match to TRBD1 (7 bases). This CDR3 comprises 20 residues. The V end was cut by 1 base, the J end by 3 bases, with 24 bases between. CDR1 MNHEY and CDR2 SMNVEV come from the germline V gene (reference sequence). CDR3 DNA sequence: TGTGCCAGCAGTTTATATGGGGGGTCGTTAGATAGGGGGCACACCGGGGAGCTGTTTTTT. It yields the protein CASSLYGGSLDRGHTGELFF.

The V gene is TRBV29-1, the J gene TRBJ2-3; TRBD1 matches at 9 bases. The CDR3 totals 16 residues. Germline assignment: CDR1 SQVTM and CDR2 ANQGSEA. Losses at the gene ends were 5 bases for V and 6 bases for J; bases not matched to a gene: 15. Here the CDR3 DNA reads TGCAGCGTTCAAGCCACTTACAGGGGGCGACCCGATACGCAGTATTTT. Protein product: CSVQATYRGRPDTQYF.

The chain combines TRBV5-1 with TRBJ2-5; the D gene is possibly TRBD2 (6 bases). V lost 1 base and J 0 bases, leaving 7 bases between the germline ends. CDR3 length equals 14 residues. Germline CDR1 and CDR2: SGHRS and YFSETQ. In nucleotides, the CDR3 is TGCGCCAGCAGCTTGACTAGCTACCAAGAGACCCAGTACTTC. Protein product: CASSLTSYQETQYF.

This clone was seen a single time. This chain links TRBV27 with TRBJ2-7; 9 bases map to TRBD1. The germline CDR1 and CDR2 sequences are MNHEY and SMNVEV (reference sequence). The CDR3 totals 18 residues. Trimming at V came to 1 base and at J to 0 bases, leaving 10 bases not matched to a gene. CDR3 in amino acids: CASSLWAPRDRDSYEQYF. DNA of the CDR3: TGTGCCAGCAGTTTATGGGCCCCCCGGGACAGGGACTCCTACGAGCAGTACTTC.

This clone came up once. The CDR3: CASSATTDWGEPQHF. The CDR3 nucleotides read TGTGCCAGCAGCGCGACAACTGATTGGGGGGAGCCCCAGCATTTT. The chain carries TRBV9 and TRBJ1-5, with TRBD1 as a possible D gene (5 bases). This CDR3 contains 15 residues. V lost 3 bases to trimming and J lost 8 bases, with 18 bases between them. Per germline, CDR1 SGDLS and CDR2 YYNGEE.

The rearrangement links TRBV18 to TRBJ1-2; D not certain. The CDR3 covers 15 residues. Trimming pared 3 bases from V and 3 bases from J, leaving 14 bases between. Germline CDR1 KGHSH, CDR2 LQKENI. This CDR3 reads CASSPVGTLDYGYTF. The DNA of the CDR3 is TGTGCCAGCTCACCTGTCGGTACCCTGGACTATGGCTACACCTTC.

In its sample, this clone was seen a few times. This chain links TRBV4-2 with TRBJ2-3, with TRBD2 matching over 14 bases. The CDR3 sequence is 18 residues long. CDR1 is LGHNA, CDR2 YNFKEQ, per germline. Unmatched junction bases numbered 4, after V lost 0 bases and J lost 2 bases. For the CDR3, the DNA is TGTGCCAGCAGCCAAGATCGACTAGCGGGGGGGCCCACAGATACGCAGTATTTT. As protein: CASSQDRLAGGPTDTQYF.

This clone has just one count. V and J are TRBV7-2 and TRBJ1-2; the D gene is possibly TRBD1 (5 bases). Germline CDR1 SGHTA, CDR2 FQGNSA. V was cut by 6 bases and J by 7 bases, with 15 bases left in between. The CDR3 consists of 13 residues. CDR3 sequence: CASRPREGGGYTF. The CDR3 DNA is TGTGCCAGCAGACCCAGGGAGGGAGGTGGCTACACCTTC.